This T cell receptor beta chain came from a study of T-cell memory formation after mild COVID-19. Germline V gene sequence: CDR1 MNHEY, CDR2 SVGEGT. CDR3 size: 16 residues. V trimming: 6 bases; J trimming: 9 bases; junction bases outside the gene matches: 14. 5'RACE primed from the constant segment yielded TCR alpha and TCR beta cDNA libraries bearing sample barcodes and UMIs. TCRdb used MiXCR to reprocess the 5' RACE reads, holding one entry per CDR3 protein. The table records approximately 180,000 distinct CDR3 sequences, 16% of them present only once. Whole-study findings and limits: Mostly located in CM and EM were contracting CD4+ clones, with contracting CD8+ clones located in EMRA. A second wave of clones peaked on day 37, and their SARS-CoV-2 specificity went unconfirmed. Clones contracting across day 15 to 85 had a balanced CD4/CD8 profile; later expanding clones leaned CD4+.

In its sample, this clonotype was seen a few times. Its antigen remains unidentified. Sequenced material: PBMCs or a T cell subset sorted from them (not recorded which). V and J are TRBV6-2 or TRBV6-3 and TRBJ2-1; TRBD2 matches 10 bases. This receptor was taken from an adult woman who had mild COVID-19 (a few samples of this study predate the infection). Cell type and time point are not known. Here the CDR3 reads CASSRPLAGFGSEQFF. CDR3 sequence (DNA): TGTGCCAGCAGCCGACCACTAGCGGGATTTGGTAGTGAGCAGTTCTTC.